This entry is about one T cell receptor beta chain. What it recognizes is unknown. Using a J-beta primer mix together with a sample-barcoded 5' primer, a second PCR was run for roughly 7 to 12 cycles. Each cDNA molecule received a tag from a template-switch adaptor that had 12 random nucleotides. TCRdb re-analysed the 5' RACE reads in MiXCR, keeping a single row per CDR3 protein. The table records just over 1 million distinct CDR3 sequences, 35% to 50% of them present only once. This sample was taken from a study of blood T cells in healthy people across ages. Study-wide points: Measured against age, TCR beta diversity per million T cells decreased in a roughly linear manner.

The TCR originated in a woman aged 55-69 years in good health. Sequences were obtained from blood.

CDR3 protein: CSATDINEQFF. Here the CDR3 DNA reads TGCAGTGCTACCGACATCAATGAGCAGTTCTTC. This chain joins TRBV20-1 and TRBJ2-1; no reliable D call. Trimming shortened V by 4 bases and J by 6 bases, and 7 bases separated the two germline ends. In germline, CDR1 is DFQATT, CDR2 SNEGSKA (reference sequence). The CDR3 consists of 11 residues.